These T cell receptor beta chains were read from a single sample in a study of cytomegalovirus exposure and HLA in healthy donors. Sequenced by immunoSEQ multiplex PCR; TCRdb stores in-frame clones only, minus some. Among about 190,000 clones listed, more than 75% were seen once. The sequenced sample was PBMCs. The receptors shown here come from a woman under 30 in good health and CMV-seronegative. CDR3s include the opening cysteine and the closing phenylalanine or tryptophan.

TRBJ1-2	TRBV18	CASSSTTAVTNENYGYTF
TRBJ1-5	TRBV19	CASSIRFRQGEDQPQHF
TRBJ1-1	TRBV30	CAWEPLRNTEAFF
TRBJ2-1	TRBV2	CASSEVLAGQSHNEQFF
TRBJ2-3	TRBV28	CASSLAGLAGGFTDTQYF
TRBJ2-3	TRBV7-9	CASSLSNPSPDTQYF
TRBJ2-7	TRBV11-2	CASRLAGLSYEQYF
TRBJ1-2	TRBV7-9	CASSYGDYYGYTF
TRBJ1-2	TRBV25-1	CASRRQEVDYGYTF
TRBJ2-2	TRBV9	CASSPDSPGPGELFF
TRBJ1-1	TRBV29-1	CSVEGQTGADTEAFF
TRBJ2-7	TRBV15	CATSRGDSSLYEQYF
TRBJ2-7	TRBV10-3	CAIGTGDYYEQYF
TRBJ2-7	TRBV6-5	CASSLTGGSYEQYF
TRBJ1-2	TRBV19	CASTPDRDSYGYTF
TRBJ2-2	TRBV7-7	CASSWFGTSDPGELFF
TRBJ2-1	TRBV6-5	CASSYWDRENEQFF
TRBJ2-1	TRBV11-1	CASRGQAYNEQFF
TRBJ2-1	TRBV9	CASSPNSHEQFF
TRBJ2-7	TRBV5-1	CASSLGDRKNDEQYF
TRBJ2-2	TRBV19	CASAPGGYTGELFF
TRBJ2-3	TRBV28	CASSLPWAGAAAQYF
TRBJ2-2	TRBV27	CASSPLKGDRDTGELFF
TRBJ2-6	TRBV10-1	CASSGSQNVLTF
TRBJ2-7	TRBV11-2	CASSFPAGTSGGPYEQYF
TRBJ2-7	TRBV19	CASSTAGSVYEQYF
TRBJ2-3	TRBV7-2	CASSSGLGLSDTQYF
TRBJ2-3	TRBV19	CASTTGLAGRGSTDTQYF
TRBJ1-1	TRBV5-8	CASSSSQVPRNTEAFF
TRBJ1-3	TRBV10-3	CAISEPGGADTIYF
TRBJ2-7	TRBV27	CASSLGQGSYEQYF
TRBJ2-7	TRBV28	CASSFTSGSSYEQYF
TRBJ2-3	TRBV6-4	CASSDRWELAGGPSPTDTQYF
TRBJ1-1	TRBV6-5	CASSPWTGGLGEAFF
TRBJ2-3	TRBV27	CASSLLSTDTQYF
TRBJ2-1	TRBV11-2	CASSVGGVLFF
TRBJ2-7	TRBV10-1	CASSRVRLAGVKSYEQYF
TRBJ2-1	TRBV10-2	CASSESSDNEQFF
TRBJ2-2	TRBV10-3	CAINDQGNTGELFF
TRBJ1-1	TRBV5-5	CASSLVSLNTEAFF
TRBJ2-5	TRBV5-1	CASSRSEETQYF
TRBJ2-3	TRBV9	CASSYRFEDNTDTQYF
TRBJ1-2	TRBV7-9	CASSAGTGVYGYTF
TRBJ2-2	TRBV9	CASSVVSNTGELFF
TRBJ1-2	TRBV5-1	CASSLGTGAYDGYTF
TRBJ1-5	TRBV10-3	CAISEFSDRDNQPQHF
TRBJ2-1	TRBV10-3	CAISEREQGSNEQFF
TRBJ2-7	TRBV7-8	CASLGQDTGEQYF
TRBJ2-2	TRBV7-9	CASTPAGELFF
TRBJ1-1	TRBV9	CASSVDLFTGADTEAFF